This T cell receptor (beta chain) emerged from a study of OX40 agonist ivuxolimab in advanced cancers. Study-wide background: A mean age of about 56 years, range roughly 23 to 85, was recorded, and 80% to 90% were male.

Profiling relied on immunoSEQ multiplex PCR, and the TCRdb table lists in-frame clones only, not all of them. The table includes more than 55,000 clones, 82% detected once. In the case of this clone: The antigen remains unidentified.

Study-level points and caveats: Among the least clonally expanded were partial responders at 0.1-3.0 mg/kg. Both blood CD4+ and CD8+ T cells showed clonal growth by week 6 at 0.1 to 3.0 mg/kg.

The CDR3 runs to 16 residues. V was pared by 4 bases and J by 1 base, with 16 bases between. Germline loops: CDR1 SNHLY, CDR2 FYNNEI. This sample comprised CD4+ or CD8+ T cells sorted from blood, obtained in a trial of the OX40 agonist ivuxolimab. The sequence derives from an adult with an advanced solid tumor such as melanoma, head and neck, liver or kidney cancer. The chain is built from TRBV2 and TRBJ1-1, with D perhaps TRBD1 (5 bases). In nucleotides, the CDR3 is TGTGCCAGCAGTGCTACGGGACTCAGGAAGAACACTGAAGCTTTCTTT. Translated: CASSATGLRKNTEAFF.